This T cell receptor beta chain is from a study of cytomegalovirus exposure and HLA in healthy donors. Study-level background: The early release's HLA-typed donors yielded 80 million to 95 million unique TCRs. Broader study findings: Reportedly, HLA-A and HLA-B alleles of most subjects were accurately predicted from TCR beta.

The CDR3 extends over 15 amino acids. From germline, CDR1 is LNHDA and CDR2 SQIVND (reference sequence). The ends lost 4 bases at V and 4 bases at J; junction bases unmatched: 4. Primers for the PCR totalled 60 Vbeta and 13 Jbeta. Using immunoSEQ multiplex PCR, the repertoire was profiled, and TCRdb retains in-frame clones only, with some absent. The sample lists about 160,000 clones, 82% occurring once. On this clone itself: No antigen is known for it.

The TCR sequence derives from a girl aged 2 to 9 in good health and CMV-seropositive. Sequencing was carried out using PBMCs. The chain carries TRBV19 and TRBJ1-5; TRBD1 aligns across 10 bases. In nucleotides, the CDR3 is TGTGCCAGTAGTAGAAGGACAGGGGGTAATCAGCCCCAGCATTTT. Amino acids: CASSRRTGGNQPQHF. The full variable domain, rest sourced from reference TRBV19 and TRBJ1-5, is DGGITQSPKYLFRKEGQNVTLSCEQNLNHDAMYWYRQDPGQGLRLIYYSQIVNDFQKGDIAEGYSVSREKKESFPLTVTSAQKNPTAFYLCASSRRTGGNQPQHFGDGTRLSIL.